These 6 T cell receptor beta chains were sequenced from one sample in a study of blood T cell repertoires in COVID-19. Profiled with immunoSEQ multiplex PCR; TCRdb holds only in-frame clones, not every one. The sample has some 150,000 clones; around 81% are singletons. Sample: peripheral blood. The receptors originated from a woman aged 60-70 years with active or convalescent COVID-19.

The chain carries TRBV9 and TRBJ2-3; D unresolved. Trimming left V 1 base short and J 9 bases short, with 12 bases between. CDR3 length: 13 residues. Germline loops: CDR1 SGDLS, CDR2 YYNGEE. The CDR3 nucleotides are TGTGCCAGCAGCGTAAACAGTGTATCAACGCAGTATTTT. The encoded protein is CASSVNSVSTQYF.

The chain employs TRBV11-3 and TRBJ2-3; 10 nucleotides agree with TRBD2. The CDR3 has 18 amino acids. V gave up 2 bases and J gave up 3 bases; unmatched junction bases: 11. Germline CDR1 reads SGHNT; CDR2 reads YENEEA. CDR3 amino acids: CASSLSYRASGGTDTQYF. The DNA of the CDR3 is TGTGCCAGCAGCTTATCCTATCGGGCTAGCGGGGGAACAGATACGCAGTATTTT.

The chain couples TRBV5-6 to TRBJ2-5; the match to TRBD2 covers 10 bases. The germline V gene has CDR1 SGHDT and CDR2 YYEEEE. CDR3 length: 16 residues. V gave up 0 bases and J gave up 5 bases; unmatched junction bases: 7. CDR3 sequence (DNA): TGTGCCAGCAGCTTGGGGCTAGCGGGAGTAGGGGAGACCCAGTACTTC. This sequence encodes CASSLGLAGVGETQYF.

The chain is built from TRBV6-5 and TRBJ1-2, with TRBD1 identical over 11 bases. The CDR3 extends over 16 amino acids. The trim removed 2 bases at V and 1 base at J, leaving 3 bases unmatched. The germline CDR1 and CDR2 sequences are MNHEY and SVGAGI. For the CDR3, the DNA is TGTGCCAGCAGTTACGGGACAGGGGGTAGTAACTATGGCTACACCTTC. Its translation is CASSYGTGGSNYGYTF.

A few counts support this clone. The V and J genes are TRBV4-3 and TRBJ1-2; D perhaps matches TRBD1 (5 bases). The CDR3 is made up of 19 amino acids. Between the trimmed V and J ends, which lost 0 bases and 0 bases, there was a span of 20 bases. Germline values: CDR1 LGHNA, CDR2 YSLEER. For the CDR3, the DNA is TGCGCCAGCAGCCAAGATCTAGGGGCCGGTGCCTTAACTAACTATGGCTACACCTTC. It yields the protein CASSQDLGAGALTNYGYTF.

The chain uses TRBV2 and TRBJ1-6; 7 bases fit TRBD1. CDR1 and CDR2 from the germline V gene are SNHLY and FYNNEI. V lost 7 bases and J lost 9; bases outside the gene matches: 6. The CDR3 is made up of 13 amino acids. For the CDR3, the DNA is TGTGCCAGCAAGACAGGGAAGGGTTCACCCCTCCACTTT. It specifies CASKTGKGSPLHF.